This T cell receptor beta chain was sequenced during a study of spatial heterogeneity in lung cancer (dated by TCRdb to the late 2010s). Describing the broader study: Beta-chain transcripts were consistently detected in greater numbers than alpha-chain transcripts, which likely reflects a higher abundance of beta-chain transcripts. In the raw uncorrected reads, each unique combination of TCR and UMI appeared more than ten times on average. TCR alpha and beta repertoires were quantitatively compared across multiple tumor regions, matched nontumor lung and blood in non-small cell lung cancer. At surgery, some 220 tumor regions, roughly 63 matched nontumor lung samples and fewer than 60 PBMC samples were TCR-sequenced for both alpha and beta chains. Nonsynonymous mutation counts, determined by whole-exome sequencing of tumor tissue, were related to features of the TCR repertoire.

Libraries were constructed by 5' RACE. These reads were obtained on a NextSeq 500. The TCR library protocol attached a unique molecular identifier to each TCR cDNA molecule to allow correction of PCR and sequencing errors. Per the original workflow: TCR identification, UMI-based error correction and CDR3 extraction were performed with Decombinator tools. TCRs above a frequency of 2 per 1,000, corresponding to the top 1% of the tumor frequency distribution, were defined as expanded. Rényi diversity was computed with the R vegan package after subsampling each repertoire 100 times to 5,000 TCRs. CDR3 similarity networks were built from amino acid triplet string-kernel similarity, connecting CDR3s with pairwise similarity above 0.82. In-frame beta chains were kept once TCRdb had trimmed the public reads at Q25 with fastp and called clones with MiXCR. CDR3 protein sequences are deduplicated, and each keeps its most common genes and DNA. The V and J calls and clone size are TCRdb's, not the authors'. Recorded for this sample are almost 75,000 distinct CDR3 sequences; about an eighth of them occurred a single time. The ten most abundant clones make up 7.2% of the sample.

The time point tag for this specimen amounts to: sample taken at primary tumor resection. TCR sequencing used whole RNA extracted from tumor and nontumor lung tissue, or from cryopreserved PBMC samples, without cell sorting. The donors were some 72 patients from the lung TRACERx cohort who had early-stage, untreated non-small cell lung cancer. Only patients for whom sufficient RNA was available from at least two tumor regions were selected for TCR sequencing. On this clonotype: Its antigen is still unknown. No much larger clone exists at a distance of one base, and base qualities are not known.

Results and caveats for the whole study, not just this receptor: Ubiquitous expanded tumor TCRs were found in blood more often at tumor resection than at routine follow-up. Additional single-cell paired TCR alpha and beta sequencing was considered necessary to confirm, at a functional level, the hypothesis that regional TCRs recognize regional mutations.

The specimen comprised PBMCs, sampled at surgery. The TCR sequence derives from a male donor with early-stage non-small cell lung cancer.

The CDR3 corresponds to CASSSGFDGYTIYF. The DNA reads TGTGCCAGCAGTTCCGGGTTCGACGGGTACACCATATATTTT. The sequence links TRBV6-5 to TRBJ1-3, with an unclear D gene assignment. From the germline V gene, CDR1 is MNHEY and CDR2 is SVGAGI. The CDR3 covers 14 residues, taking in both the cysteine and the phenylalanine. The retained sequence is limited to the CDR3, 42 bases, with the frame set at the first base. The junction shows trimming of 4 bases on V and 8 bases on J, plus 15 bases between the germline ends.